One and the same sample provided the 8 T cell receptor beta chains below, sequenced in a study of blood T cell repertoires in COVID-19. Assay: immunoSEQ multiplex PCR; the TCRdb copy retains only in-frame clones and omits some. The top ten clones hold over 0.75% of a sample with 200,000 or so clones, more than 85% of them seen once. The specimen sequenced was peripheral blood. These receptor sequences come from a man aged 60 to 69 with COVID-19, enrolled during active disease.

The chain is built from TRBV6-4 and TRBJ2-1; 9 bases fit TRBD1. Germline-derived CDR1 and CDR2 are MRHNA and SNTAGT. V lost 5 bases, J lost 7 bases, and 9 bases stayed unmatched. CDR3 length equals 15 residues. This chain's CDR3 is CASSHPGQGRNEQFF. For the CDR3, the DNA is TGTGCCAGCAGTCACCCGGGACAGGGAAGAAATGAGCAGTTCTTC.

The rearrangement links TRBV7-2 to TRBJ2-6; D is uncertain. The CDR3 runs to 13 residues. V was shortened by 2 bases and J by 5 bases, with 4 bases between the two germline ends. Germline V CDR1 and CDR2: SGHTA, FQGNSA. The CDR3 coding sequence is TGTGCCAGCAGCTTATACAGGGCCAACGTCCTGACTTTC. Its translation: CASSLYRANVLTF.

In DNA form, the CDR3 reads TGTGCCAGCAGCACACAGGGGTACACTGAAGCTTTCTTT. Protein: CASSTQGYTEAFF. The genes are TRBV5-6 and TRBJ1-1; the match to TRBD1 covers 7 bases. Germline CDR1 is SGHDT and CDR2 is YYEEEE. This CDR3 comprises 13 residues. Trimming took 4 bases from V and 3 from J; bases not matched to a gene: 3. Full variable domain (rest looked up from reference TRBV5-6 and TRBJ1-1): DAGVTQSPTHLIKTRGQQVTLRCSPKSGHDTVSWYQQALGQGPQFIFQYYEEEERQRGNFPDRFSGHQFPNYSSELNVNALLLGDSALYLCASSTQGYTEAFFGQGTRLTVV.

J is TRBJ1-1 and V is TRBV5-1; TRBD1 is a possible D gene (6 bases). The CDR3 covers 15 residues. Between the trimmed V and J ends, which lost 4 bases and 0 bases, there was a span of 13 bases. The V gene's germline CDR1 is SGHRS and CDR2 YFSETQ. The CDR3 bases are TGCGCCAGCAGCCCTCGACAGGAACTGAACACTGAAGCTTTCTTT. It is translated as CASSPRQELNTEAFF.

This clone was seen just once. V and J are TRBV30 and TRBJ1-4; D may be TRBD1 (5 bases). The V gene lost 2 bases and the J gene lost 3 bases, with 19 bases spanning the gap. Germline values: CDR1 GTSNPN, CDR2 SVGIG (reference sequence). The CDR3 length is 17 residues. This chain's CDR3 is CAWSLLAPRQPNEKLFF. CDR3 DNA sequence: TGTGCCTGGAGTCTTTTAGCCCCGAGACAGCCTAATGAAAAACTGTTTTTT.

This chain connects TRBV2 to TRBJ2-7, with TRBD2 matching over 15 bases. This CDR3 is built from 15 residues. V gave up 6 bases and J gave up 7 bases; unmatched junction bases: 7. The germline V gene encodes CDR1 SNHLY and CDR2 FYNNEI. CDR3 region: CASREGLAGGWEQYF. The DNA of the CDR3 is TGTGCCAGCAGAGAGGGACTAGCGGGGGGTTGGGAGCAGTACTTC.

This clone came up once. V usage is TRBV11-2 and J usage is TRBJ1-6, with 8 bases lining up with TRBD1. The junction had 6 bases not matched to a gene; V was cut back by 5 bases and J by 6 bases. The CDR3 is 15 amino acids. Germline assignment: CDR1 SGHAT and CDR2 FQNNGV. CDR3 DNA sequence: TGTGCCAGCAGCCAGGGGGCACTCCGTAATTCACCCCTCCACTTT. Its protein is CASSQGALRNSPLHF.

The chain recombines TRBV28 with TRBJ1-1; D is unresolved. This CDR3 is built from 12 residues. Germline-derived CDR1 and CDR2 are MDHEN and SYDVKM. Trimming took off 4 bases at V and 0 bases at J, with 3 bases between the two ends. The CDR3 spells CASSWLNTEAFF. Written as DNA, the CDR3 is TGTGCCAGCAGTTGGCTGAACACTGAAGCTTTCTTT. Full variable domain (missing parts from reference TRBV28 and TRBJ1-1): DVKVTQSSRYLVKRTGEKVFLECVQDMDHENMFWYRQDPGLGLRLIYFSYDVKMKEKGDIPEGYSVSREKKERFSLILESASTNQTSMYLCASSWLNTEAFFGQGTRLTVV.